The 30 T cell receptor beta chains presented below share a single source sample, sequenced in a study of blood T cell repertoires in COVID-19. The repertoire was sequenced with immunoSEQ multiplex PCR; TCRdb's copy has only in-frame clones and lacks some. The data show around 300,000 clones, 85% seen once. Source material: PBMCs or T cells enriched from blood (not recorded which). All receptors come from a woman aged 50 to 60 who had recovered from COVID-19.

The V call is TRBV6-5, the J call TRBJ1-1; 9 bases match TRBD1. The V gene's germline CDR1 is MNHEY and CDR2 SVGAGI. The CDR3 sequence is 15 residues long. With 6 bases clipped from V and 3 bases from J, the junction kept 8 bases outside the gene matches. CDR3 nucleotides: TGTGCCAGCAGGAGACAGGGGGAGACTGACACTGAAGCTTTCTTT. This codes for CASRRQGETDTEAFF.

V usage is TRBV5-4 and J usage is TRBJ2-5, with a weak D call TRBD1 (5 bases). V gave up 4 bases and J gave up 5 bases, with 18 bases separating them. The CDR3 consists of 15 residues. Germline CDR1 and CDR2: SGHNT and YYREEE (reference sequence). The CDR3 region has the DNA TGTGCCAGCAGCCTTGCAGGGTTCGGTTTGGAGACCCAGTACTTC. Protein: CASSLAGFGLETQYF. Full variable domain (remainder filled in from reference TRBV5-4 and TRBJ2-5): ETGVTQSPTHLIKTRGQQVTLRCSSQSGHNTVSWYQQALGQGPQFIFQYYREEENGRGNFPPRFSGLQFPNYSSELNVNALELDDSALYLCASSLAGFGLETQYFGPGTRLLVL.

This clone was detected a few times. The chain combines TRBV4-1 with TRBJ1-1; D unresolved. This CDR3 contains 13 residues. Germline V gives CDR1 MGHRA, CDR2 YSYEKL. Trimming shortened V by 4 bases and J by 1 base, and 7 bases separated the two germline ends. CDR3 in DNA: TGCGCCAGCAGCCGGCAGTGGAACACTGAAGCTTTCTTT. Its protein is CASSRQWNTEAFF.

The chain employs TRBV18 and TRBJ1-1, with TRBD1 matching 9 bases. Trimming at V came to 8 bases and at J to 6 bases, leaving 13 bases not matched to a gene. Germline V gives CDR1 KGHSH, CDR2 LQKENI. This CDR3 is 15 amino acids long. CDR3 protein: CASPLNRGRVAEAFF. The CDR3 nucleotides are TGTGCCAGCCCACTCAACAGGGGGCGTGTCGCTGAAGCTTTCTTT.

The chain employs TRBV7-2 and TRBJ2-5; TRBD2 matches at 8 bases. J gave up 4 bases and V 5 bases, and 6 bases lay outside the gene matches. The CDR3 runs to 14 residues. Germline V gives CDR1 SGHTA, CDR2 FQGNSA. Here the CDR3 DNA reads TGTGCCAGCAGCCCCGGACTAGCAGTAGAGACCCAGTACTTC. It codes for CASSPGLAVETQYF.

This rearrangement joins TRBV3-1 (or the pseudogene TRBV3-2) to TRBJ1-4; D unresolved. The V gene's germline CDR1 is LGHDT and CDR2 YNNKEL (reference sequence). CDR3 length: 15 residues. V was cut by 4 bases and J by 12 bases, with 21 bases left in between. The DNA for the CDR3 is TGTGCCAGCAGCCTGACCCAGACCAGGACGCGGGAACTGTTTTTT. This translates into CASSLTQTRTRELFF.

V is TRBV3-1 (or the pseudogene TRBV3-2) and J is TRBJ2-5; no firm D call. The CDR3 has 14 amino acids. The V end lost 2 bases, the J end lost 5 bases, and 12 bases lay between the germline ends. Germline V gene sequence: CDR1 LGHDT, CDR2 YNNKEL (reference sequence). The CDR3 coding sequence is TGTGCCAGCAGCCAATTCGACCAGGCGGAGACCCAGTACTTC. It is translated as CASSQFDQAETQYF.

V and J are TRBV12-3 or TRBV12-4 and TRBJ1-2; D remains unclear. The CDR3 has 13 amino acids. Trimming left V 2 bases short and J 7 bases short, with 11 bases between. The CDR3 sequence is CASSLPVGGGYTF. The CDR3 DNA is TGTGCCAGCAGTTTACCCGTCGGAGGTGGCTACACCTTC.

The genes are TRBV10-3 and TRBJ2-7; TRBD1 matches at 7 bases. V lost 6 bases to trimming and J lost 0 bases; unmatched junction nucleotides: 5. Per germline, CDR1 ENHRY and CDR2 SYGVKD. The CDR3 runs to 14 residues. CDR3 nucleotide sequence: TGTGCCATCAGAGGGACAGCGAGCTCCTACGAGCAGTACTTC. Protein: CAIRGTASSYEQYF.

This chain uses TRBV12-3 or TRBV12-4 with TRBJ1-3; D uncertain. V was cut by 5 bases and J by 0 bases, with 5 bases left in between. The CDR3 spans 13 residues. The CDR3 nucleotides read TGTGCCAGCAGTCCGTTCTCTGGAAACACCATATATTTT. It encodes CASSPFSGNTIYF.

The chain combines TRBV19 with TRBJ1-1; D is ambiguous. The length of the CDR3 is 14 residues. Trimming left V 2 bases short and J 0 bases short, with 7 bases between. The V gene's germline CDR1 is LNHDA and CDR2 SQIVND (reference sequence). The CDR3 DNA reads TGTGCCAGTAGTATACTCCAGATGAACACTGAAGCTTTCTTT. Amino acid sequence: CASSILQMNTEAFF.

The chain couples TRBV19 to TRBJ1-6; 11 bases fit TRBD1. CDR1 is LNHDA, CDR2 SQIVND, per germline (reference sequence). Trimming cost V 5 bases and J 6 bases; bases outside gene matches: 6. CDR3 length: 16 amino acids. The CDR3 reads CASSPGQGGFNSPLHF. Here the CDR3 DNA reads TGTGCCAGTAGTCCGGGACAGGGGGGCTTTAATTCACCCCTCCACTTT.

The chain is built from TRBV5-1 and TRBJ2-5; the match to TRBD1 covers 8 bases. Germline V CDR1 and CDR2: SGHRS, YFSETQ. V dropped 4 bases and J dropped 2; count of bases not matched to a gene: 4. CDR3 length: 14 amino acids. The CDR3 DNA reads TGCGCCAGCAGCCCGGACAGGGTTCAAGAGACCCAGTACTTC. It codes for CASSPDRVQETQYF.

The J gene is TRBJ1-2, the V gene TRBV6-5; TRBD1 is a possible D gene (5 bases). CDR1 and CDR2 (germline): MNHEY, SVGAGI. Trimming stripped 7 bases from V and 0 bases from J, with 15 bases between. The CDR3 covers 15 residues. This CDR3 is CASTELGLSNYGYTF. The CDR3 nucleotides are TGTGCCAGCACCGAATTGGGGCTTTCTAACTATGGCTACACCTTC.

The CDR3 bases are TGTGCCAGTAGTATGCGGAGACTCAGGGGGATTCACACTGAAGCTTTCTTT. It yields the protein CASSMRRLRGIHTEAFF. V usage is TRBV19 and J usage is TRBJ1-1, with TRBD1 matching 7 bases. V was pared by 3 bases and J by 3 bases, with 13 bases of the junction left unmatched. This CDR3 comprises 17 residues. The V gene's germline CDR1 is LNHDA and CDR2 SQIVND (reference sequence). Drawing the rest from reference TRBV19 and TRBJ1-1, the complete variable domain is DGGITQSPKYLFRKEGQNVTLSCEQNLNHDAMYWYRQDPGQGLRLIYYSQIVNDFQKGDIAEGYSVSREKKESFPLTVTSAQKNPTAFYLCASSMRRLRGIHTEAFFGQGTRLTVV.

The V gene is TRBV7-2, the J gene TRBJ2-2, with 8 bases matching TRBD2. V gave up 2 bases and J gave up 4 bases; unmatched junction bases: 15. This CDR3 has 19 residues. CDR1 is SGHTA and CDR2 is FQGNSA in the germline V gene. The CDR3 DNA reads TGTGCCAGCAGCTTAATAGGGTTGTTCCGGGAGGGAACCACCGGGGAGCTGTTTTTT. It specifies CASSLIGLFREGTTGELFF.

This rearrangement joins TRBV18 to TRBJ1-6, with 7 bases that match TRBD1. The J segment lost 6 bases and the V segment lost 3 bases, leaving 2 bases of the junction unmatched. The germline CDR1 and CDR2 sequences are KGHSH and LQKENI. The CDR3 runs 14 residues. In DNA form, the CDR3 reads TGTGCCAGCTCACCGGACAGGATTAATTCACCCCTCCACTTT. Translated, it gives CASSPDRINSPLHF.

The rearrangement joins TRBV5-4 to TRBJ2-3, with a tentative D call TRBD1 (6 bases). CDR1 and CDR2 from the germline V gene are SGHNT and YYREEE (reference sequence). The length of the CDR3 is 15 residues. V was shortened by 4 bases and J by 2 bases, with 14 bases between the two germline ends. The CDR3: CASSLPGADTDTQYF. The CDR3 nucleotides are TGTGCCAGCAGCCTTCCAGGGGCAGACACAGATACGCAGTATTTT.

The chain couples TRBV9 to TRBJ1-5; a weak D match, TRBD1 (5 bases). V lost 0 bases and J 0 bases, leaving 7 bases between the germline ends. The CDR3 loop spans 15 amino acids. The germline V gene encodes CDR1 SGDLS and CDR2 YYNGEE. The CDR3 nucleotides are TGTGCCAGCAGCGTAGTAAGGGGTAGCAATCAGCCCCAGCATTTT. As protein: CASSVVRGSNQPQHF.

V usage is TRBV3-1 (or the pseudogene TRBV3-2) and J usage is TRBJ2-1; the match to TRBD1 covers 9 bases. The J segment lost 2 bases and the V segment lost 6 bases, leaving 5 bases of the junction unmatched. The CDR3 sequence is 15 residues long. From germline, CDR1 is LGHDT and CDR2 YNNKEL (reference sequence). The CDR3 coding sequence is TGTGCCAGCAGTTCCGGGACAGGGACCTACAATGAGCAGTTCTTC. Amino acids: CASSSGTGTYNEQFF.

The chain employs TRBV7-6 and TRBJ2-6; 14 bases match TRBD2. CDR3 size: 20 residues. J gave up 0 bases and V 4 bases, and 8 bases lay outside the gene matches. Per germline, CDR1 SGHVS and CDR2 FNYEAQ. For the CDR3, the DNA is TGTGCCAGCAGCTGGCCGGGACTAGCGGGGGATAGCTCTGGGGCCAACGTCCTGACTTTC. It encodes CASSWPGLAGDSSGANVLTF.

The V call is TRBV7-2, the J call TRBJ2-1; D is possibly TRBD2 (6 bases). Trimming took off 6 bases at V and 2 bases at J, with 14 bases between the two ends. Germline V lookup: CDR1 SGHTA, CDR2 FQGNSA. The CDR3 runs 15 residues. The CDR3: CASSRAGTAYNEQFF. CDR3 nucleotide sequence: TGTGCCAGCAGTCGTGCAGGGACTGCCTACAATGAGCAGTTCTTC. Together with reference TRBV7-2 and TRBJ2-1, the CDR3 gives the full variable domain: GAGVSQSPSNKVTEKGKDVELRCDPISGHTALYWYRQSLGQGLEFLIYFQGNSAPDKSGLPSDRFSAERTGGSVSTLTIQRTQQEDSAVYLCASSRAGTAYNEQFFGPGTRLTVL.

This sequence joins TRBV5-1 and TRBJ1-1, with 10 bases identical to TRBD1. The germline V gene has CDR1 SGHRS and CDR2 YFSETQ. This CDR3 spans 15 amino acids. Trimming at V came to 4 bases and at J to 0 bases, leaving 3 bases not matched to a gene. The CDR3 region has the DNA TGCGCCAGCAGCAAGGGACAGGGGTTGAACACTGAAGCTTTCTTT. Its protein is CASSKGQGLNTEAFF.

The chain links TRBV2 to TRBJ2-3; 8 bases map to TRBD1. The CDR3 is 16 residues long. V trimming: 5 bases; J trimming: 1 base; junction bases outside the gene matches: 8. Per the germline V gene, CDR1 is SNHLY and CDR2 is FYNNEI. The DNA for the CDR3 is TGTGCCAGCAGTCCCACGACAGGGGTGGGCACAGATACGCAGTATTTT. This gives the protein CASSPTTGVGTDTQYF. Full variable domain (remainder filled in from reference TRBV2 and TRBJ2-3): EPEVTQTPSHQVTQMGQEVILRCVPISNHLYFYWYRQILGQKVEFLVSFYNNEISEKSEIFDDQFSVERPDGSNFTLKIRSTKLEDSAMYFCASSPTTGVGTDTQYFGPGTRLTVL.

The gene calls are TRBV5-4 and TRBJ1-4, with 9 bases fitting TRBD1. The CDR3 is made up of 16 amino acids. Germline V gene lookup returns CDR1 SGHNT and CDR2 YYREEE (reference sequence). After removal of 4 bases from V and 2 bases from J, the junction contained 6 bases not matched to a gene. The CDR3 coding sequence is TGTGCCAGCAGCGGGGGGACAGGGAGGACTAATGAAAAACTGTTTTTT. It encodes CASSGGTGRTNEKLFF.

This clone has only one observation. The chain employs TRBV11-3 and TRBJ1-6, with D possibly TRBD1 on 6 matching bases. V was pared by 5 bases and J by 4 bases, with 15 bases between. The CDR3 runs to 16 residues. Looked up from germline, CDR1 is SGHNT and CDR2 is YENEEA. In DNA, the CDR3 is TGTGCCAGCAGCACCGGTTCGGGACATTATAATTCACCCCTCCACTTT. Its translation is CASSTGSGHYNSPLHF.

The V and J genes are TRBV30 and TRBJ1-4; 7 bases line up with TRBD1. The CDR3 loop spans 14 amino acids. Germline V lookup: CDR1 GTSNPN, CDR2 SVGIG (reference sequence). V lost 3 bases, J lost 8 bases, and 9 bases stayed unmatched. CDR3 nucleotides: TGTGCCTGGAGCGTCGGGACAGCCAGGGAAAAACTGTTTTTT. Amino acid sequence: CAWSVGTAREKLFF. Complete variable domain (other parts from reference TRBV30 and TRBJ1-4): SQTIHQWPATLVQPVGSPLSLECTVEGTSNPNLYWYRQAAGRGLQLLFYSVGIGQISSEVPQNLSASRPQDRQFILSSKKLLLSDSGFYLCAWSVGTAREKLFFGSGTQLSVL.

The genes are TRBV9 and TRBJ1-1; TRBD1 might be the D (6 bases). CDR1 is SGDLS, CDR2 YYNGEE, per germline. This CDR3 comprises 14 residues. The germline V and J ends were trimmed by 0 bases and 7 bases, with 13 bases remaining between them. The CDR3 spells CASSVAWTESEAFF. CDR3 sequence (DNA): TGTGCCAGCAGCGTAGCTTGGACAGAGAGTGAAGCTTTCTTT.

The V and J genes are TRBV3-1 (or the pseudogene TRBV3-2) and TRBJ2-5; the match to TRBD2 covers 8 bases. CDR1 LGHDT and CDR2 YNNKEL come from the germline V gene (reference sequence). V shed 6 bases and J 2 bases; nucleotides not matched to a gene: 5. The CDR3 has 14 residues. In DNA, the CDR3 is TGTGCCAGCAGGGCGGGAGGCCGTCAAGAGACCCAGTACTTC. This codes for CASRAGGRQETQYF.

The chain links TRBV30 to TRBJ1-4, with a tentative D call TRBD1 (6 bases). With 7 bases removed from V and 4 bases from J, the gap between germline ends came to 16 bases. This CDR3 is 14 amino acids long. Germline values: CDR1 GTSNPN, CDR2 SVGIG (reference sequence). DNA of the CDR3: TGTGCCTTGACACGACAGGCTGATAATGAAAAACTGTTTTTT. As protein: CALTRQADNEKLFF.